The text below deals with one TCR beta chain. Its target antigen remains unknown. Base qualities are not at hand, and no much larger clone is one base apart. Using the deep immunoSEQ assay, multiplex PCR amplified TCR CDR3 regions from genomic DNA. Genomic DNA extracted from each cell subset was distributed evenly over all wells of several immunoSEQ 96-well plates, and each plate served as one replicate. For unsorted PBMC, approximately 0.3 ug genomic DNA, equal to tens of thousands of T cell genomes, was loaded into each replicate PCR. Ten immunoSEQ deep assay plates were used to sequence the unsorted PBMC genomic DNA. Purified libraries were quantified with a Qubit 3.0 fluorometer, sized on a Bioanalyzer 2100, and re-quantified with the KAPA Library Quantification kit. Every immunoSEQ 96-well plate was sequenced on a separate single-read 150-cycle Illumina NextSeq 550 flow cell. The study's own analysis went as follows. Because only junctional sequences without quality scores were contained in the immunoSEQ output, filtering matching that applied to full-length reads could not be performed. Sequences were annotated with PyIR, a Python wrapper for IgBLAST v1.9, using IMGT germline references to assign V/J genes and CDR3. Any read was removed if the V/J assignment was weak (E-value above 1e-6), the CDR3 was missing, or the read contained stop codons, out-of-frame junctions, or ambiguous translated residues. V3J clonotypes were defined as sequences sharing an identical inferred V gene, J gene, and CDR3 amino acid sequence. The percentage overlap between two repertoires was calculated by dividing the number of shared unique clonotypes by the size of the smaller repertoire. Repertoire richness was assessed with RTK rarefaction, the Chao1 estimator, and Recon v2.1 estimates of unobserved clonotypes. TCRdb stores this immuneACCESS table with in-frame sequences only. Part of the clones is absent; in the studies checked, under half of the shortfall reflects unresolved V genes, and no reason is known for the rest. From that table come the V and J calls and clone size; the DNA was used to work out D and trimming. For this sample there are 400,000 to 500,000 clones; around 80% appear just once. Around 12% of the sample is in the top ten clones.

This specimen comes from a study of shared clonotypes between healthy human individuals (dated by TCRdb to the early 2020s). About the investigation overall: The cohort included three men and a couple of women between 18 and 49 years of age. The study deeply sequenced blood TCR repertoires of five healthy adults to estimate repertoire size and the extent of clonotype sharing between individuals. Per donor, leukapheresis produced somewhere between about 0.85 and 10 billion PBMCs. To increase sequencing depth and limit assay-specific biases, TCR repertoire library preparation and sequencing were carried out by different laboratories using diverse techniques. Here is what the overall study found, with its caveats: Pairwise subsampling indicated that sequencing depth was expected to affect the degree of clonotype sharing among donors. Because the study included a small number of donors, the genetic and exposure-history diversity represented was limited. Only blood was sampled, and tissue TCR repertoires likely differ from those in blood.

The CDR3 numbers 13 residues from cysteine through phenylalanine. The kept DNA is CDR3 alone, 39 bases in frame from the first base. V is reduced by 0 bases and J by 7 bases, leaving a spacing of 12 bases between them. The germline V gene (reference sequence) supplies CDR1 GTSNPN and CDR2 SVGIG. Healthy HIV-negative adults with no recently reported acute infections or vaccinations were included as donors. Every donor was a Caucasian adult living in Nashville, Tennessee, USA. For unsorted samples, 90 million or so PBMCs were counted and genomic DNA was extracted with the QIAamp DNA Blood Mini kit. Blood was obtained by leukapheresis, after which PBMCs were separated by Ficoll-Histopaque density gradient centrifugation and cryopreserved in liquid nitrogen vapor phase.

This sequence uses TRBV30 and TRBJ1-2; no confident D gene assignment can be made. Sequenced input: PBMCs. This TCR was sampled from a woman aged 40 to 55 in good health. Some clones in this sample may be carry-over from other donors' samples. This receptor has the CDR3 CAWSVSQTSGYTF. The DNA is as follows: TGTGCCTGGAGTGTAAGTCAGACGAGTGGCTACACCTTC.